This entry lists 30 T cell receptor delta chains sequenced from one sample in a study of gamma-delta chains in newborns, infants, children. TCRdb re-processed the reads via CATT. Of 4,000 to 5,500 delta-chain clones in the sample, roughly 39% were seen once. The sequenced sample was blood. The receptors were sampled from a child who received the measles vaccine.

This clone turned up a few times. This chain uses TRDV1 with TRDJ1, with 10 nucleotides matching TRDD3. The CDR3 consists of 23 residues. V was pared by 0 bases and J by 0 bases, with 22 bases of the junction left unmatched. From germline, CDR1 is TSWWSYY and CDR2 QGS. CDR3 loop: CALGELGWQWDWGIPEYTDKLIF. The CDR3 nucleotides read TGTGCTCTTGGGGAACTTGGTTGGCAATGGGACTGGGGGATTCCAGAGTACACCGATAAACTCATCTTT.

The rearrangement links TRDV1 to TRDJ1, with TRDD3 matching 12 bases. The CDR3 runs 18 residues. V lost 0 bases, J lost 7 bases, and 12 bases stayed unmatched. Germline V gives CDR1 TSWWSYY, CDR2 QGS. The CDR3 region is CALGELDVYWGIHTKLIF. For the CDR3, the DNA is TGTGCTCTTGGGGAACTTGACGTTTACTGGGGGATACATACTAAACTCATCTTT.

This chain links TRDV1 with TRDJ1; 13 bases line up with TRDD3. V was clipped by 4 bases and J by 0 bases; unmatched bases: 35. CDR1 is TSWWSYY and CDR2 is QGS in the germline V gene. The CDR3 totals 27 residues. Written as DNA, the CDR3 is TGTGCTCTTGGGGGGCTAAATTACCTAAGGTCCCTCCTATTCCGTACTGGGGGATACGGGTACACCGATAAACTCATCTTT. Its protein product is CALGGLNYLRSLLFRTGGYGYTDKLIF.

By its share, this clone is medium-sized. The chain has TRDV2 and TRDJ3, with a tentative D call TRDD3 (6 bases). The CDR3 loop spans 17 amino acids. The germline gives CDR1 GEAIGNYY, CDR2 EKD. V was trimmed by 3 bases and J by 1 base, leaving 12 bases between them. CDR3 sequence reads: CACDSYWVSWDTRQMFF. CDR3 nucleotide sequence: TGTGCCTGTGACTCGTACTGGGTTTCCTGGGACACCCGACAGATGTTTTTC.

This sequence joins TRDV1 and TRDJ1; 9 bases align to TRDD3. The V gene end was trimmed by 4 bases and the J gene end by 7 bases; junction bases not matched to a gene: 10. The V gene's germline CDR1 is TSWWSYY and CDR2 QGS. The CDR3 spans 15 residues. The CDR3 loop is CALGGKKSGDTKLIF. CDR3 sequence (DNA): TGTGCTCTTGGGGGGAAAAAATCGGGGGATACTAAACTCATCTTT.

This clone was seen only a few times. This chain uses TRDV1 with TRDJ1; maybe TRDD3 (5 bases). V was clipped by 2 bases and J by 3 bases, with 37 bases between them. Germline V gene data show CDR1 as TSWWSYY and CDR2 as QGS. The CDR3 runs to 23 residues. CDR3 loop: CALGEGRPHLWIEGARVPDKLIF. CDR3 sequence (DNA): TGTGCTCTTGGGGAAGGTCGTCCCCATTTATGGATAGAAGGGGCAAGGGTGCCCGATAAACTCATCTTT.

The chain combines TRDV1 with TRDJ1; 9 nucleotides match TRDD2. The CDR3 covers 21 residues. Per germline, CDR1 TSWWSYY and CDR2 QGS. Trimming took 1 base from V and 7 from J; bases not matched to a gene: 25. The CDR3 DNA reads as TGTGCTCTTGGGGAACCCGATGGCCTTCCTACCTCACCAGGGGCAAGTGGTAAACTCATCTTT. Translation gives CALGEPDGLPTSPGASGKLIF.

This clone was seen a few times. The chain carries TRDV2 and TRDJ1; 7 nucleotides agree with TRDD3. Germline trimming cut 0 bases from V and 3 bases from J; bases unmatched to any gene: 6. Germline CDR1 is GEAIGNYY and CDR2 is EKD. The CDR3 runs 15 residues. CDR3 region: CACDTVGIPADKLIF. In DNA form, the CDR3 reads TGTGCCTGTGACACCGTCGGGATACCAGCCGATAAACTCATCTTT.

The V call is TRDV3, the J call TRDJ1, with 9 bases that match TRDD3. Germline CDR1 TVYSNPD, CDR2 GDNSRS (reference sequence). The CDR3 loop spans 16 amino acids. After removal of 3 bases from V and 1 base from J, the junction contained 12 bases not matched to a gene. The CDR3 nucleotides are TGTGCCTTCGTTACTGGGGGAGCATACTTCACCGATAAACTCATCTTT. Translating it yields CAFVTGGAYFTDKLIF. The full variable domain, its missing parts supplied by reference TRDV3 and TRDJ1, is CDKVTQSSPDQTVASGSEVVLLCTYDTVYSNPDLFWYRIRPDYSFQFVFYGDNSRSEGADFTQGRFSVKHILTQKAFHLVISPVRTEDSATYYCAFVTGGAYFTDKLIFGKGTRVTVEP.

The rearrangement links TRAV29/DV5 to TRDJ1; TRDD3 aligns across 8 bases. CDR3 length equals 19 residues. Germline V CDR1 and CDR2: NSMFDY, ISSIKDK. V shed 2 bases, J shed 0 bases, and the junction held 18 bases outside the gene matches. CDR3 bases: TGTGCAGCAAGGCGCGTCCCGGGTGGGTGGGGGATGTACACCGATAAACTCATCTTT. It yields the protein CAARRVPGGWGMYTDKLIF.

This clone was observed a handful of times. The V and J genes are TRDV1 and TRDJ3; 10 bases align to TRDD3. Germline V gene sequence: CDR1 TSWWSYY, CDR2 QGS. The CDR3 is 21 residues long. The junction had 14 bases not matched to a gene; V was cut back by 6 bases and J by 0 bases. The CDR3 DNA sequence: TGTGCTCTTGGCCGCTTCGCGGGGGATACGCCAAGCTCCTGGGACACCCGACAGATGTTTTTC. Translation: CALGRFAGDTPSSWDTRQMFF.

This chain joins TRDV1 and TRDJ1; maybe TRDD3 (5 bases). The CDR3 has 18 residues. CDR1 TSWWSYY and CDR2 QGS come from the germline V gene. Deletions cut 1 base from V and 0 bases from J, with 18 bases between. The CDR3 loop reads CALGEPYSAGAYTDKLIF. In nucleotides, the CDR3 is TGTGCTCTTGGGGAACCATATTCCGCGGGGGCATACACCGATAAACTCATCTTT.

This CDR3 reads CALGERSQSPWRCDKLIF. The CDR3 bases are TGTGCTCTTGGGGAAAGGTCCCAGAGCCCCTGGAGGTGCGATAAACTCATCTTT. The rearrangement joins TRDV1 to TRDJ1; D unclear. The length of the CDR3 is 18 residues. Germline V gives CDR1 TSWWSYY, CDR2 QGS. Between the trimmed V and J ends, which lost 2 bases and 4 bases, there was a span of 23 bases.

The table lists this clone with a few counts. The V call is TRDV2, the J call TRDJ3; 11 positions agree with TRDD3. CDR1 and CDR2 from the germline V gene are GEAIGNYY and EKD. The ends lost 1 base at V and 2 bases at J; junction bases unmatched: 3. This CDR3 is 18 amino acids long. This CDR3 is CACDTGGYATWDTRQMFF. In nucleotides, the CDR3 is TGTGCCTGTGACACTGGGGGATACGCTACCTGGGACACCCGACAGATGTTTTTC.

In DNA form, the CDR3 reads TGTGCTCTTGGGGAATATCTGGGCTTCCTACGCTGGGGGATACGCCCTTTGACAGCACAACTCTTCTTT. It encodes CALGEYLGFLRWGIRPLTAQLFF. The chain has TRDV1 and TRDJ2, with 12 bases matching TRDD3. V shed 2 bases, J shed 0 bases, and the junction held 19 bases outside the gene matches. Per the germline V gene, CDR1 is TSWWSYY and CDR2 is QGS. The CDR3 contains 23 residues.

This clone came up once. The V call is TRDV2, the J call TRDJ1, with 13 bases matching TRDD3. V shed 1 base and J 7 bases; nucleotides not matched to a gene: 11. This CDR3 spans 17 amino acids. CDR1 and CDR2 from the germline V gene are GEAIGNYY and EKD. CDR3 coding DNA: TGTGCCTGTGACACAGGCGGACTGGGGGATACGCTCGGTAAACTCATCTTT. It codes for CACDTGGLGDTLGKLIF.

This chain connects TRDV1 to TRDJ1; 7 nucleotides match TRDD2. The trim removed 4 bases at V and 12 bases at J, leaving 26 bases unmatched. The CDR3 consists of 18 residues. Germline CDR1 reads TSWWSYY; CDR2 reads QGS. In nucleotides, the CDR3 is TGTGCTCTTGGGGTCCCAACCGTTCCTACGTACATACTTGAACCTTTCATCTTT. It is translated as CALGVPTVPTYILEPFIF.

The chain combines TRAV29/DV5 with TRDJ1; the match to TRDD3 covers 12 bases. The germline gives CDR1 NSMFDY, CDR2 ISSIKDK. The ends lost 1 base at V and 7 bases at J; junction bases unmatched: 11. The CDR3 runs to 16 residues. Written as DNA, the CDR3 is TGTGCAGCAAGCTCTTCCCCCTGGGGGATACGCAGTAAACTCATCTTT. It yields the protein CAASSSPWGIRSKLIF.

This clone has a single count. CDR3 amino acids: CAAELGDTPRDTRQMFF. The CDR3 bases are TGTGCAGCAGAACTGGGGGATACGCCCCGGGACACCCGACAGATGTTTTTC. V usage is TRAV29/DV5 and J usage is TRDJ3, with TRDD3 matching over 13 bases. V shed 4 bases, J shed 5 bases, and the junction held 6 bases outside the gene matches. Germline-derived CDR1 and CDR2 are NSMFDY and ISSIKDK. This CDR3 spans 17 amino acids.

V is TRDV1 and J is TRDJ1; TRDD3 aligns across 7 bases. Losses at the gene ends were 5 bases for V and 2 bases for J; bases not matched to a gene: 26. The CDR3 has 21 residues. Germline V gene sequence: CDR1 TSWWSYY, CDR2 QGS. The chain's CDR3 is CALGSPVGWTLLGIITDKLIF. The CDR3 nucleotides read TGTGCTCTTGGGTCACCGGTCGGGTGGACTCTACTGGGGATAATAACCGATAAACTCATCTTT.

Only one count was recorded for this clone. Just one base apart from a much larger clone, this may be a read error. The identical CDR3 is also encoded by other nucleotide sequences in the sample. The V call is TRDV1, the J call TRDJ1; 9 nucleotides match TRDD3. From germline, CDR1 is TSWWSYY and CDR2 QGS. The CDR3 consists of 23 residues. The CDR3 loop is CALGESPLTVWGILLVYTDKLIF. The CDR3 nucleotides are TGCGCTCTTGGGGAATCCCCCCTTACTGTCTGGGGGATCCTTTTGGTGTACACCGATAAACTCATCTTT.

This clone was found a few times. The chain links TRDV1 to TRDJ1, with TRDD3 identical over 13 bases. This CDR3 is 25 amino acids long. The ends lost 2 bases at V and 1 base at J; junction bases unmatched: 28. Germline CDR1 and CDR2: TSWWSYY and QGS. Here the CDR3 reads CALGEYTVLPAYWGIREPRTDKLIF. DNA of the CDR3: TGTGCTCTTGGGGAATATACTGTCCTACCAGCGTACTGGGGGATACGGGAGCCCCGCACCGATAAACTCATCTTT.

This clone was seen a handful of times. This chain connects TRDV1 to TRDJ1; D may correspond to TRDD1 or TRDD3 (6 bases each). Germline CDR1 is TSWWSYY and CDR2 is QGS. Trimming removed 6 bases from V and 5 bases from J, with 46 bases in between. CDR3 size: 24 residues. CDR3 nucleotide sequence: TGTGCTCTTGGCCGTTCTAACTTTTTGGAAATATGGGGGCCCGGATTTCGGGTGACTGATAAACTCATCTTT. Amino acid sequence: CALGRSNFLEIWGPGFRVTDKLIF.

The chain combines TRDV2 with TRDJ1; 7 nucleotides line up with TRDD3. The CDR3 is made up of 18 amino acids. From germline, CDR1 is GEAIGNYY and CDR2 EKD. V was pared by 0 bases and J by 0 bases, with 12 bases of the junction left unmatched. CDR3 coding DNA: TGTGCCTGTGACACCTGGGGGGATCCCCTGGGATACACCGATAAACTCATCTTT. It translates to CACDTWGDPLGYTDKLIF.

V usage is TRDV1 and J usage is TRDJ2; D is possibly TRDD2 (7 bases). Between the trimmed V and J ends, which lost 4 bases and 6 bases, there was a span of 27 bases. The CDR3 has 19 residues. Germline CDR1 is TSWWSYY and CDR2 is QGS. The CDR3 spells CALGVFLLGDTVAAAQLFF. For the CDR3, the DNA is TGTGCTCTTGGGGTATTCCTACTGGGCGATACTGTTGCGGCAGCACAACTCTTCTTT.

The chain employs TRDV1 and TRDJ1; TRDD2 is a possible D gene (6 bases). The length of the CDR3 is 18 residues. Trimming shortened V by 2 bases and J by 4 bases, and 23 bases separated the two germline ends. Germline CDR1 and CDR2: TSWWSYY and QGS. The CDR3: CALGEKSYPGFTVDKLIF. The CDR3 nucleotides are TGTGCTCTTGGGGAAAAATCCTACCCAGGGTTTACTGTCGATAAACTCATCTTT.

Worth noting for this clone: Compared with germline, one end of the junction differs, possibly owing to a read error. The same CDR3 is also encoded by other DNA sequences in this sample. The chain combines TRAV29/DV5 with TRDJ1; 8 nucleotides match TRDD3. CDR1 and CDR2 (germline): NSMFDY, ISSIKDK. There are 19 residues in the CDR3. The CDR3 DNA sequence: TGTGCAGCAAGGTCCTACGTGGGGATACTGGGGGGGTACACCGATAAGCTCATCTTT. Translated: CAARSYVGILGGYTDKLIF. Combining the CDR3 with reference TRAV29/DV5 and TRDJ1 gives the whole variable domain DQQVKQNSPSLSVQEGRISILNCDYTNSMFDYFLWYKKYPAEGPTFLISISSIKDKNEDGRFTVFLNKSAKHLSLHIVPSQPGDSAVYFCAARSYVGILGGYTDKLIFGKGTRVTVEP.

V gene TRDV2 combines with J gene TRDJ1; the D gene could be TRDD2 or TRDD3 (7 bases each). This CDR3 contains 18 residues. Germline CDR1 GEAIGNYY, CDR2 EKD. V lost 3 bases and J lost 0, with 22 bases in between. The CDR3 sequence: CACDPNSYRGIYTDKLIF. As DNA, the CDR3 is TGTGCCTGTGACCCTAATTCCTACCGGGGGATTTACACCGATAAACTCATCTTT.

This clone was detected a few times. The gene calls are TRDV1 and TRDJ1; D might be TRDD3 (6 bases). The V and J ends lost 5 bases and 0 bases respectively, with 22 bases between them. In germline, CDR1 is TSWWSYY, CDR2 QGS. This CDR3 spans 18 amino acids. In nucleotides, the CDR3 is TGTGCTCTTGGGAGTAGACGATCCTGGGGACCTCACACCGATAAACTCATCTTT. It yields the protein CALGSRRSWGPHTDKLIF.

This clone rates as medium-sized. This chain joins TRDV1 and TRDJ1, with 8 bases matching TRDD3. Looked up from germline, CDR1 is TSWWSYY and CDR2 is QGS. The CDR3 has 19 residues. V shed 6 bases and J 0 bases; nucleotides not matched to a gene: 18. Here the CDR3 reads CALGNPLRGYLMYTDKLIF. For the CDR3, the DNA is TGTGCTCTTGGAAACCCTCTTCGGGGATACCTTATGTACACCGATAAACTCATCTTT.